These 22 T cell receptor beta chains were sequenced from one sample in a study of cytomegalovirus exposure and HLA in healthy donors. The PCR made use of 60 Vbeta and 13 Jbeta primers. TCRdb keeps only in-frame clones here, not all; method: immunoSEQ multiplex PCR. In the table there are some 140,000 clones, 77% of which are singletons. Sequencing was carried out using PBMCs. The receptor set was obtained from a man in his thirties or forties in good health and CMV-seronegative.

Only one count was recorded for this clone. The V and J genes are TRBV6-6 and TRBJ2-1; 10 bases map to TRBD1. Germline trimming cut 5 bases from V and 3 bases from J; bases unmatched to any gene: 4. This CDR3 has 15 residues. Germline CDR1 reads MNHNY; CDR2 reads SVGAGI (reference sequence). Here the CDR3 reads CASSPGQGGYNEQFF. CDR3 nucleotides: TGTGCCAGCAGTCCCGGACAGGGGGGCTACAATGAGCAGTTCTTC.

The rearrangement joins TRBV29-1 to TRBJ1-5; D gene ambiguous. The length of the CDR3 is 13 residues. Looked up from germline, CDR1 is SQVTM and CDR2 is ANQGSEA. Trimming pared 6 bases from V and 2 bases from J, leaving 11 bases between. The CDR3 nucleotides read TGCAGCGTCGCCCTCGGAGGCAATCAGCCCCAGCATTTT. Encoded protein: CSVALGGNQPQHF.

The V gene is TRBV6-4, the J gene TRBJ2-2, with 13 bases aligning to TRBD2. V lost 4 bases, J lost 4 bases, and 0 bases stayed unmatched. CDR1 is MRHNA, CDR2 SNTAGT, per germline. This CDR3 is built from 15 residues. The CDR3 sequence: CASSGTSGSTGELFF. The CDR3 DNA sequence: TGTGCCAGCAGTGGGACTAGCGGGAGCACCGGGGAGCTGTTTTTT.

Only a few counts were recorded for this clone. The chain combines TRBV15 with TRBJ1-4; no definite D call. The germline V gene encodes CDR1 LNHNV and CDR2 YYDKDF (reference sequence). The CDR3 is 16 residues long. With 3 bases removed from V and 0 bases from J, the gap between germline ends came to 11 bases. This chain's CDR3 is CATSRDHGTTNEKLFF. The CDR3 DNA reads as TGTGCCACCAGCAGGGACCACGGGACAACTAATGAAAAACTGTTTTTT.

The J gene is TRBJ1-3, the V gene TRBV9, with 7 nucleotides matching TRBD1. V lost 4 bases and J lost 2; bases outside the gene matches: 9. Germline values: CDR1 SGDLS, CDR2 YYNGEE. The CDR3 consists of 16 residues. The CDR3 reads CASSPGQLLTGNTIYF. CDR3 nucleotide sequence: TGTGCCAGCAGCCCGGGACAGCTTCTTACTGGAAACACCATATATTTT.

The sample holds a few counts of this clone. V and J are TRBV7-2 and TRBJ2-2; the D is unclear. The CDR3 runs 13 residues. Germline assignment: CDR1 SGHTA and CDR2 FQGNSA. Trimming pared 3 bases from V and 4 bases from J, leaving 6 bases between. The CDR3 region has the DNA TGTGCCAGCAGCTTCTACGGCACCGGGGAGCTGTTTTTT. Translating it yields CASSFYGTGELFF.

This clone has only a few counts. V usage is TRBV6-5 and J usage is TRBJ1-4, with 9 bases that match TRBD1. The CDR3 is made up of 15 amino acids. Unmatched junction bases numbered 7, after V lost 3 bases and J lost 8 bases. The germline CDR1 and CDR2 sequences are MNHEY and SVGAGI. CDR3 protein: CASSYGTGRGEKLFF. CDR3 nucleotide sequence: TGTGCCAGCAGTTATGGGACAGGGAGAGGAGAAAAACTGTTTTTT.

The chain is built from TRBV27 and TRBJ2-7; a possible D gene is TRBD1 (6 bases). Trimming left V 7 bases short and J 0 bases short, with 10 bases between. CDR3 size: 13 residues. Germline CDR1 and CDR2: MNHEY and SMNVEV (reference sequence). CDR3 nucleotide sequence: TGTGCCAGCATAGCGACAGGCTCCTACGAGCAGTACTTC. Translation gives CASIATGSYEQYF.

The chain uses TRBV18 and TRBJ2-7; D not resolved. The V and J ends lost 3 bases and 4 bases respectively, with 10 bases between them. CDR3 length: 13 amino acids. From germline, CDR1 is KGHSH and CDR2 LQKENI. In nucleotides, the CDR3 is TGTGCCAGCTCACCCCCCGGAGAATACGAGCAGTACTTC. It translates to CASSPPGEYEQYF. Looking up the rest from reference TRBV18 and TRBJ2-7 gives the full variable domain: NAGVMQNPRHLVRRRGQEARLRCSPMKGHSHVYWYRQLPEEGLKFMVYLQKENIIDESGMPKERFSAEFPKEGPSILRIQQVVRGDSAAYFCASSPPGEYEQYFGPGTRLTVT.

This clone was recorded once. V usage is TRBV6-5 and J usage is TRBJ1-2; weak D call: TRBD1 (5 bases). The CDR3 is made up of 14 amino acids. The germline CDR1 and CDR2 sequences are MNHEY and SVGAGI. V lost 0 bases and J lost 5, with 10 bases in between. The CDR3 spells CASSYSMRGYGYTF. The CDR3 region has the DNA TGTGCCAGCAGTTACTCGATGCGGGGGTATGGCTACACCTTC.

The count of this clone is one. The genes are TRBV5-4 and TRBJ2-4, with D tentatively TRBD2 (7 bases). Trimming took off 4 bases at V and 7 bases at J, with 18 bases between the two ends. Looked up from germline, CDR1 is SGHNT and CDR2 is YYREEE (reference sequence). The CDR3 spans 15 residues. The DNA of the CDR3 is TGTGCCAGCAGCCCCGGGGGGCCTGGGAGTAACATTCAGTACTTC. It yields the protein CASSPGGPGSNIQYF.

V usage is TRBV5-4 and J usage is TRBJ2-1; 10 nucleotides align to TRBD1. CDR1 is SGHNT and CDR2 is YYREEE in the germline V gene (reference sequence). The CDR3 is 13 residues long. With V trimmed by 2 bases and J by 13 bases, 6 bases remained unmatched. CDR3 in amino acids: CASSFGGDRGQFF. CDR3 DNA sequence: TGTGCCAGCAGCTTTGGGGGGGACAGGGGCCAGTTCTTC. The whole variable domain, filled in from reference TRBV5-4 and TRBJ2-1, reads ETGVTQSPTHLIKTRGQQVTLRCSSQSGHNTVSWYQQALGQGPQFIFQYYREEENGRGNFPPRFSGLQFPNYSSELNVNALELDDSALYLCASSFGGDRGQFFGPGTRLTVL.

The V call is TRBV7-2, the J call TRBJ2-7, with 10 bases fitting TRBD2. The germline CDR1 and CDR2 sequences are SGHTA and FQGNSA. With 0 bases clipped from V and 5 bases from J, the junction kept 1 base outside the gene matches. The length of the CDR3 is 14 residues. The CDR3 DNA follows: TGTGCCAGCAGCTTAGCACTAGCGGGAAACGAGCAGTACTTC. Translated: CASSLALAGNEQYF.

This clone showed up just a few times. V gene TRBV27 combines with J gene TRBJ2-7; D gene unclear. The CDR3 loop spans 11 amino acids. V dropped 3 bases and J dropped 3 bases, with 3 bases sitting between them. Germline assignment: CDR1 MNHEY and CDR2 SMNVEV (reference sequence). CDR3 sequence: CASSFNYEQYF. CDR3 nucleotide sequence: TGTGCCAGCAGTTTTAACTACGAGCAGTACTTC.

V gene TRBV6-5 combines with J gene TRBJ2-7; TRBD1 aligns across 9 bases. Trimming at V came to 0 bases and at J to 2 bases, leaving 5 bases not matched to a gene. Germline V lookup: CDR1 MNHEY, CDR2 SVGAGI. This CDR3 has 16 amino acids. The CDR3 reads CASSYSGTGHTYEQYF. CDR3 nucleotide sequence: TGTGCCAGCAGTTACTCGGGGACAGGGCATACCTACGAGCAGTACTTC.

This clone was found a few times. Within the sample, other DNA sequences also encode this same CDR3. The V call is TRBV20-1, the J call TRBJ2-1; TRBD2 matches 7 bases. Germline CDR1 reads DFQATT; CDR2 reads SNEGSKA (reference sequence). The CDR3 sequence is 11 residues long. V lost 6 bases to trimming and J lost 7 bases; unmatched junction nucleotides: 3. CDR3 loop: CSARTSNEQFF. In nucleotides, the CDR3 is TGCAGTGCCCGGACTAGTAATGAGCAGTTCTTC.

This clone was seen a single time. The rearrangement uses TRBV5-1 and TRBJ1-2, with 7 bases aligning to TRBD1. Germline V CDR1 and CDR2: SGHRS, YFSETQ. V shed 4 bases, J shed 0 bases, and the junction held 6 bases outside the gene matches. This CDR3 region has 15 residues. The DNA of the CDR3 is TGCGCCAGCAGCACCGGGACAGTTGCTAACTATGGCTACACCTTC. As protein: CASSTGTVANYGYTF. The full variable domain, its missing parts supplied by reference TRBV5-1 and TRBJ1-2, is KAGVTQTPRYLIKTRGQQVTLSCSPISGHRSVSWYQQTPGQGLQFLFEYFSETQRNKGNFPGRFSGRQFSNSRSEMNVSTLELGDSALYLCASSTGTVANYGYTFGSGTRLTVV.

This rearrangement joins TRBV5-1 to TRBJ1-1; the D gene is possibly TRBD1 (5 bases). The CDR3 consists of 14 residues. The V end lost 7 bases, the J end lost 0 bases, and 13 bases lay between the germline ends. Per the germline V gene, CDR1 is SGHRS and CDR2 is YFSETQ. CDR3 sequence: CASSRQSMNTEAFF. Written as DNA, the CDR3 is TGCGCCAGCTCACGACAGAGTATGAACACTGAAGCTTTCTTT.

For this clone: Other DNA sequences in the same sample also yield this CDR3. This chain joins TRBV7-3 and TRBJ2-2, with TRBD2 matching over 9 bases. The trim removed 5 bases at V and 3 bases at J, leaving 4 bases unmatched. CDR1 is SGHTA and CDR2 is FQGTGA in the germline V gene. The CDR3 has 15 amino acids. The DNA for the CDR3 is TGTGCCAGCAGCCGAGCGGGAGGAGACACCGGGGAGCTGTTTTTT. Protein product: CASSRAGGDTGELFF.

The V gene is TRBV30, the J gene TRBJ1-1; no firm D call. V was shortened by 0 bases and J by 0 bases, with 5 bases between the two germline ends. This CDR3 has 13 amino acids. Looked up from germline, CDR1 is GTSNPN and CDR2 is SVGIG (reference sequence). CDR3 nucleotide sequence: TGTGCCTGGAGTGTACTGGTGAACACTGAAGCTTTCTTT. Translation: CAWSVLVNTEAFF.

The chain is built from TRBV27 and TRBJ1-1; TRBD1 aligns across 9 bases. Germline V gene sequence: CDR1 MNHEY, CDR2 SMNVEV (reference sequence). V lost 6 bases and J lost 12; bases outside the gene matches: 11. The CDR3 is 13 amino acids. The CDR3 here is CASSVPGTGTTFF. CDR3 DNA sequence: TGTGCCAGCAGCGTCCCCGGGACAGGGACGACTTTCTTT.

DNA for the CDR3: TGTGCCAGCAGCGGAACCGGGACTAGTCGGGAGCAGTTCTTC. It encodes CASSGTGTSREQFF. The V gene is TRBV5-6, the J gene TRBJ2-1, with 8 bases identical to TRBD2. From germline, CDR1 is SGHDT and CDR2 YYEEEE. The CDR3 has 14 amino acids. V lost 4 bases, J lost 10 bases, and 10 bases stayed unmatched.